This T cell receptor beta chain was observed in a study of cytomegalovirus exposure and HLA in healthy donors. Overall study findings and caveats: Many donors shared some public TCRs, even though most TCR sequences were rare.

Germline CDR1 MRHNA, CDR2 SNTAGT. CDR3 length: 18 residues. Losses at the gene ends were 7 bases for V and 5 bases for J; bases not matched to a gene: 19. PCR employed 60 Vbeta and 13 Jbeta primers. This table comes from immunoSEQ multiplex PCR, and its TCRdb copy is limited to in-frame clones, with some not included. The sample records around 150,000 clones, over 60% being singletons. In regard to this clone: The antigen is undetermined.

Each donor's status was that of a healthy bone marrow donor. V is TRBV6-4 and J is TRBJ2-3; 9 nucleotides align to TRBD2. Sequences were obtained from PBMCs. The TCR sequence derives from a woman between 50 and 59 years old in good health and CMV-seronegative. CDR3 loop: CASTGRRGGFARIDTQYF. Here the CDR3 DNA reads TGTGCCAGCACCGGACGGCGGGGGGGCTTTGCCCGGATAGATACGCAGTATTTT.